This T cell receptor (beta chain) was identified during a study of T cell repertoires in cytomegalovirus infection. Study as a whole: CMV epitopes used comprised recently identified HLA-C-restricted ones and well-studied HLA-B-restricted ones. TCR beta signatures that were public indicated CMV infection and matching HLA type. Study-wide results and limits: CMV-specific HLA-C-restricted TCR beta clonotypes dominated the ex vivo response.

This clonotype was seen a few times. Antigen unknown. TCRdb re-derived calls from the reads in MiXCR, one entry per CDR3 protein. The sample carries roughly 920,000 distinct CDR3 sequences, approximately 31% recorded once. The CDR3 has 16 residues. With 5 bases removed from V and 7 bases from J, the gap between germline ends came to 23 bases. The chain links TRBV12-3 or TRBV12-4 to TRBJ1-2, with D unclear. This receptor was identified in a human donor in good health (CMV status not recorded). Some clones in this sample may be carry-over from other donors' samples. The sample was cultured CD8+ T cells from PBMCs, taken from culture after CMV antigen stimulation. The CDR3 DNA reads TGTGCCAGCAGTCCCCAGGCCGCCGGGGTGCAGAGTGGCTACACCTTC. Translated, it gives CASSPQAAGVQSGYTF.